These T cell receptor beta chains were read from a single sample in a study of T-cell reconstitution after alpha-beta-depleted transplantation in children. TCRdb reprocessed the PCR reads with MiXCR, giving one entry per CDR3 protein. The sample lists 500,000 to 600,000 distinct CDR3 sequences, about a sixth seen once, with more than 2.5% in the top ten. Sequencing used PBMCs from the stem cell graft donor, obtained from the stem cell graft. The receptors shown here come from a human donor who donated a stem cell graft to a child with acute lymphoblastic leukemia. Each CDR3 is given with its conserved first and last residue. D genes are given only for firm matches. Only some rows state a clone size, as once, few, many or a class for expanded clones.

v_call: TRBV30
d_call: TRBD2
clone_size: few
j_call: TRBJ2-1
cdr3_nt: TGTGCCTGGAGTCTTAGAGCGGGAGCCCTTGACAATGAGCAGTTCTTC
cdr3_aa: CAWSLRAGALDNEQFF

v_call: TRBV7-7
d_call: TRBD2
clone_size: -
j_call: TRBJ2-3
cdr3_nt: TGTGCCAGCAGCCCCAGCGGGAGGGGGGCAGATACGCAGTATTTT
cdr3_aa: CASSPSGRGADTQYF

v_call: TRBV12-3/TRBV12-4
d_call: -
clone_size: -
j_call: TRBJ2-2
cdr3_nt: TGTGCCAGCAGTTTCCAGAAGGGGGGGGAGCTGTTTTTT
cdr3_aa: CASSFQKGGELFF

v_call: TRBV6-2/TRBV6-3
d_call: -
clone_size: few
j_call: TRBJ1-1
cdr3_nt: TGTGCCAGCAGTTACCCCTCTATGAACACTGAAGCTTTCTTT
cdr3_aa: CASSYPSMNTEAFF

v_call: TRBV7-9
d_call: -
clone_size: -
j_call: TRBJ1-4
cdr3_nt: TGTGCCAGCAGCACCCGGGACCGGGCTAATGAAAAACTGTTTTTT
cdr3_aa: CASSTRDRANEKLFF

v_call: TRBV20-1
d_call: -
clone_size: few
j_call: TRBJ2-1
cdr3_nt: TGCAGTGGGGGATCCTACAATGAGCAGTTCTTC
cdr3_aa: CSGGSYNEQFF

v_call: TRBV7-9
d_call: -
clone_size: -
j_call: TRBJ2-1
cdr3_nt: TGTGCCAGCAGCTTAGAGGGGGACCACGACAATGAGCAGTTCTTC
cdr3_aa: CASSLEGDHDNEQFF

v_call: TRBV12-3/TRBV12-4
d_call: -
clone_size: -
j_call: TRBJ1-2
cdr3_nt: TGTGCCAGCAGTTTAGCAGGGTCCCGTTTCGGTGGCTACACCTTC
cdr3_aa: CASSLAGSRFGGYTF

v_call: TRBV12-3/TRBV12-4
d_call: -
clone_size: few
j_call: TRBJ1-5
cdr3_nt: TGTGCCAGCAGTTTAGGGGTGCAGCCCCAGCATTTT
cdr3_aa: CASSLGVQPQHF

v_call: TRBV7-2
d_call: TRBD1
clone_size: -
j_call: TRBJ2-1
cdr3_nt: TGTGCCAGCAGCCCACCCTTCGGGACAGCGTTTGTTAATGAGCAGTTCTTC
cdr3_aa: CASSPPFGTAFVNEQFF

v_call: TRBV20-1
d_call: TRBD2
clone_size: few
j_call: TRBJ2-7
cdr3_nt: TGCAGTGCTAGAGCGGCGGGACTAGCGGGCCCCTCGAGCACCTACGAGCAGTACTTC
cdr3_aa: CSARAAGLAGPSSTYEQYF

v_call: TRBV7-9
d_call: -
clone_size: few
j_call: TRBJ2-3
cdr3_nt: TGTGCCAGCAGCCCTGGGCAGGTTTCCACAGATACGCAGTATTTT
cdr3_aa: CASSPGQVSTDTQYF

v_call: TRBV7-9
d_call: TRBD2
clone_size: few
j_call: TRBJ2-1
cdr3_nt: TGTGCCAGCAGCTTAGTAGCGGGAGGGACCAATGAGCAGTTCTTC
cdr3_aa: CASSLVAGGTNEQFF

v_call: TRBV9
d_call: TRBD1
clone_size: -
j_call: TRBJ1-4
cdr3_nt: TGTGCCAGCAGCGTAGCGGGACAGCCTTTTGAAAAACTGTTTTTT
cdr3_aa: CASSVAGQPFEKLFF

v_call: TRBV13
d_call: TRBD1
clone_size: -
j_call: TRBJ2-5
cdr3_nt: TGTGCCAGCAGCCCGGGACAGGTGTACCAAGAGACCCAGTACTTC
cdr3_aa: CASSPGQVYQETQYF

v_call: TRBV5-1
d_call: TRBD1
clone_size: -
j_call: TRBJ1-2
cdr3_nt: TGCGCCAGCAGCGCATCGGGACAGGGGTCCTATGGCTACACCTTC
cdr3_aa: CASSASGQGSYGYTF

v_call: TRBV9
d_call: -
clone_size: -
j_call: TRBJ2-7
cdr3_nt: TGTGCCAGCAGCGTAGTTGGGGGATCAAACGAGCAGTACTTC
cdr3_aa: CASSVVGGSNEQYF

v_call: TRBV29-1
d_call: -
clone_size: few
j_call: TRBJ2-3
cdr3_nt: TGCAGCGTTGATTTGGCCCAAAACCGGGATGATACGCAGTATTTT
cdr3_aa: CSVDLAQNRDDTQYF

v_call: TRBV6-4
d_call: -
clone_size: -
j_call: TRBJ2-2
cdr3_nt: TGTGCCAGCAGTGAAAGGGGGGCAGGAACCGGGGAGCTGTTTTTT
cdr3_aa: CASSERGAGTGELFF

v_call: TRBV5-5
d_call: -
clone_size: many
j_call: TRBJ2-2
cdr3_nt: TGTGCCAGCAGCCAATCTGGGGGGACCGGGGAGCTGTTTTTT
cdr3_aa: CASSQSGGTGELFF